A single sample gave rise to the 18 T cell receptor beta chains below, sequenced in a study of long-term antiretroviral therapy in people with HIV. The libraries were made with immunoSEQ v3.0 at survey level. Assay: immunoSEQ multiplex PCR; the TCRdb copy retains only in-frame clones and omits some. The data contain more than 15,000 clones, roughly 96% of them singletons. Sample: unsorted PBMCs, taken around 10 years after starting antiretroviral therapy. These receptors were obtained from a man aged 25-40 years with HIV.

The gene calls are TRBV30 and TRBJ2-2, with a possible D match to TRBD2 (7 bases). The CDR3 length is 17 residues. The germline V gene has CDR1 GTSNPN and CDR2 SVGIG (reference sequence). V lost 2 bases and J 4 bases, leaving 20 bases between the germline ends. The CDR3 loop reads CAWSLVGGGRLTGELFF. For the CDR3, the DNA is TGTGCCTGGAGTCTTGTAGGGGGGGGAAGACTCACCGGGGAGCTGTTTTTT.

Worth noting for this clone: At one boundary the junction diverges from the germline segment, which might be a read error. The chain carries TRBV7-7 and TRBJ2-6; no clear D gene. The CDR3 consists of 16 residues. The germline V gene encodes CDR1 SSHAT and CDR2 FNYEAQ (reference sequence). DNA of the CDR3: TGTGCCAGCAGCACACACGACACAAAGTCGGGCCAACGTCCTGACTTC. Its protein is CASSTHDTKSGQRPDF. Filled out from reference TRBV7-7 and TRBJ2-6, the complete variable domain reads GAGVSQSPRYKVTKRGQDVTLRCDPISSHATLYWYQQALGQGPEFLTYFNYEAQPDKSGLPSDRFSAERPEGSISTLTIQRTEQRDSAMYRCASSTHDTKSGQRPDFGAGSRLTVL.

This sequence joins TRBV2 and TRBJ1-3, with 8 bases lining up with TRBD1. The CDR3 length is 12 residues. Germline values: CDR1 SNHLY, CDR2 FYNNEI. J lost 5 bases, V lost 8 bases, and 2 bases had no gene match. CDR3 sequence: CASGQGRNTIYF. DNA for the CDR3: TGTGCCAGCGGACAGGGTCGAAACACCATATATTTT.

The V call is TRBV7-9, the J call TRBJ1-6, with a possible D match to TRBD1 (6 bases). Germline lookup yields CDR1 SEHNR and CDR2 FQNEAQ (reference sequence). Trimming left V 0 bases short and J 5 bases short, with 8 bases between. The CDR3 is 15 residues long. CDR3 DNA sequence: TGTGCCAGCAGCTTAGCGCACAGGGATAATTCACCCCTCCACTTT. Amino acids: CASSLAHRDNSPLHF.

The chain carries TRBV4-1 and TRBJ1-1; 10 bases line up with TRBD1. Germline V CDR1 and CDR2: MGHRA, YSYEKL. The trim removed 4 bases at V and 5 bases at J, leaving 7 bases unmatched. The CDR3 runs to 15 residues. This chain's CDR3 is CASSLGQGGFTEAFF. The CDR3 DNA reads TGCGCCAGCAGCCTCGGACAGGGGGGTTTTACTGAAGCTTTCTTT.

This CDR3 reads CASSSSELQYF. For the CDR3, the DNA is TGTGCCAGCAGCTCGTCAGAGCTCCAGTACTTC. This chain uses TRBV7-8 with TRBJ2-7; D unresolved. Trimming shortened V by 4 bases and J by 10 bases, and 11 bases separated the two germline ends. The CDR3 runs to 11 residues. Germline loops: CDR1 SGHVS, CDR2 FQNEAQ.

The chain uses TRBV10-2 and TRBJ1-5, with TRBD1 matching 8 bases. Trimming took 4 bases from V and 7 from J; bases not matched to a gene: 3. Germline V CDR1 and CDR2: WSHSY, SAAADI. The CDR3 is 13 amino acids. Written as DNA, the CDR3 is TGCGCCAGCAGTGGACAGGGGCAACAGCCCCAGCATTTT. It yields the protein CASSGQGQQPQHF.

The rearrangement joins TRBV6-5 to TRBJ2-5; D may be TRBD1 or TRBD2 (6 bases each). The V end was cut by 6 bases, the J end by 9 bases, with 20 bases between. CDR1 MNHEY and CDR2 SVGAGI come from the germline V gene. This CDR3 is built from 14 residues. The CDR3: CASRGGTPGGAQYF. In DNA, the CDR3 is TGTGCCAGCAGAGGAGGGACACCCGGTGGGGCCCAGTACTTC.

The rearrangement joins TRBV5-1 to TRBJ2-5, with a tentative D call TRBD2 (6 bases). Trimming took off 0 bases at V and 5 bases at J, with 11 bases between the two ends. CDR3 length equals 14 residues. From germline, CDR1 is SGHRS and CDR2 YFSETQ. The CDR3 spells CASSLATGVETQYF. The CDR3 nucleotides read TGCGCCAGCAGCTTGGCCACGGGGGTCGAGACCCAGTACTTC.

The genes are TRBV10-1 and TRBJ2-3; TRBD2 might be the D (6 bases). CDR3 length: 15 residues. Between the trimmed V and J ends, which lost 5 bases and 5 bases, there was a span of 17 bases. CDR1 and CDR2 (germline): WNHNN, SYGVQD (reference sequence). The CDR3: CASSQTSRGGDTQYF. CDR3 DNA: TGCGCCAGCAGTCAAACCAGCCGGGGAGGAGATACGCAGTATTTT.

The genes are TRBV19 and TRBJ2-2; D not certain. Germline V lookup: CDR1 LNHDA, CDR2 SQIVND (reference sequence). The V end was cut by 7 bases, the J end by 1 base, with 4 bases between. The length of the CDR3 is 12 residues. The CDR3, as DNA: TGTGCCAGTATGTTGAACACCGGGGAGCTGTTTTTT. Its translation: CASMLNTGELFF.

The chain uses TRBV29-1 and TRBJ2-2; perhaps TRBD1 as D (6 bases). V lost 4 bases to trimming and J lost 4 bases, with 16 bases between them. The CDR3 runs 15 residues. The V gene's germline CDR1 is SQVTM and CDR2 ANQGSEA. CDR3 sequence (DNA): TGCAGCGTTGGAGTGAGGACAGAGTCCACCGGGGAGCTGTTTTTT. Its protein product is CSVGVRTESTGELFF.

The V and J genes are TRBV5-5 and TRBJ2-3, with TRBD2 identical over 8 bases. The trim removed 4 bases at V and 1 base at J, leaving 5 bases unmatched. This CDR3 comprises 15 residues. In germline, CDR1 is SGHKS, CDR2 YYEKEE (reference sequence). CDR3 sequence (DNA): TGTGCCAGCAGCCCTCCCGGGGGGGGCACAGATACGCAGTATTTT. It specifies CASSPPGGGTDTQYF.

The chain couples TRBV5-4 to TRBJ2-5, with 12 bases aligning to TRBD2. This CDR3 has 16 amino acids. V gave up 3 bases and J gave up 5 bases; unmatched junction bases: 8. Per the germline V gene, CDR1 is SGHNT and CDR2 is YYREEE (reference sequence). Here the CDR3 DNA reads TGTGCCAGCAGCTCCCCACTAGCGGGGGGCGGGGAGACCCAGTACTTC. Translating it yields CASSSPLAGGGETQYF. Together with reference TRBV5-4 and TRBJ2-5, the CDR3 gives the full variable domain: ETGVTQSPTHLIKTRGQQVTLRCSSQSGHNTVSWYQQALGQGPQFIFQYYREEENGRGNFPPRFSGLQFPNYSSELNVNALELDDSALYLCASSSPLAGGGETQYFGPGTRLLVL.

This chain uses TRBV15 with TRBJ2-5, with D perhaps TRBD2 (5 bases). V dropped 6 bases and J dropped 0 bases, with 11 bases sitting between them. The CDR3 consists of 14 residues. The germline V gene has CDR1 LNHNV and CDR2 YYDKDF (reference sequence). CDR3 nucleotides: TGTGCCACCAGGGACTTCTCGTACCAAGAGACCCAGTACTTC. Its translation is CATRDFSYQETQYF. Drawing the rest from reference TRBV15 and TRBJ2-5, the complete variable domain is DAMVIQNPRYQVTQFGKPVTLSCSQTLNHNVMYWYQQKSSQAPKLLFHYYDKDFNNEADTPDNFQSRRPNTSFCFLDIRSPGLGDTAMYLCATRDFSYQETQYFGPGTRLLVL.

This rearrangement joins TRBV10-3 to TRBJ2-5; no definite D call. The CDR3 has 12 residues. Trimming removed 8 bases from V and 4 bases from J, with 11 bases in between. Germline CDR1 is ENHRY and CDR2 is SYGVKD. CDR3 coding DNA: TGTGCCATCTCAGGAAGGGCAGAGACCCAGTACTTC. It codes for CAISGRAETQYF.

This chain uses TRBV30 with TRBJ1-1, with TRBD1 matching 8 bases. Germline V gene lookup returns CDR1 GTSNPN and CDR2 SVGIG (reference sequence). The CDR3 is made up of 13 amino acids. V lost 5 bases and J lost 5; bases outside the gene matches: 7. CDR3 coding DNA: TGTGCCTGGTCAACAGGGGGTAATACTGAAGCTTTCTTT. Encoded protein: CAWSTGGNTEAFF.

The chain has TRBV18 and TRBJ2-7, with 11 bases that match TRBD1. The length of the CDR3 is 17 residues. Per germline, CDR1 KGHSH and CDR2 LQKENI. The trim removed 1 base at V and 2 bases at J, leaving 7 bases unmatched. CDR3 nucleotide sequence: TGTGCCAGCTCACCACTCCCGGGACAGGGGGTTCCCTACGAGCAGTACGTC. As protein: CASSPLPGQGVPYEQYV.